These T cell receptor beta chains were read from a single sample in a study of T cells in Graves' hyperthyroidism and ophthalmopathy. TCRdb reanalysed the multiplex PCR reads using MiXCR and keeps one entry per CDR3 protein. The table includes around 420,000 distinct CDR3 sequences, roughly 15% detected once. Sequencing was done on a sample of blood. These receptors were collected from a woman aged 18-29 years with Graves' hyperthyroidism. Both conserved end residues are part of each CDR3. Fields, in order: clone size, J gene, D gene, V gene, CDR3 protein, CDR3 DNA. The D gene is left open where the match is weak. Rows may omit the clone size; those that give it use once, few, many or a size class.

clone size: few
J gene: TRBJ1-1
D gene: -
V gene: TRBV30
CDR3 protein: CAWSITGNTEAFF
CDR3 DNA: TGTGCCTGGAGCATCACAGGGAACACTGAAGCTTTCTTT

clone size: many
J gene: TRBJ1-6
D gene: TRBD1
V gene: TRBV28
CDR3 protein: CASSLRGRGSPLHF
CDR3 DNA: TGTGCCAGCAGCCTCAGGGGGCGCGGTTCACCCCTCCACTTT

clone size: many
J gene: TRBJ2-7
D gene: TRBD2
V gene: TRBV30
CDR3 protein: CAWSFKGLAGVGEQYF
CDR3 DNA: TGTGCCTGGAGTTTCAAGGGACTAGCGGGAGTGGGCGAGCAGTACTTC

clone size: many
J gene: TRBJ2-3
D gene: -
V gene: TRBV30
CDR3 protein: CAWSVGNTDTQYF
CDR3 DNA: TGTGCCTGGAGTGTAGGGAACACAGATACGCAGTATTTT

clone size: few
J gene: TRBJ2-7
D gene: -
V gene: TRBV19
CDR3 protein: CASSISVTGYEQYF
CDR3 DNA: TGTGCCAGTAGTATAAGCGTGACCGGGTACGAGCAGTACTTC

clone size: many
J gene: TRBJ1-1
D gene: TRBD1
V gene: TRBV27
CDR3 protein: CASSLSGGKTEAFF
CDR3 DNA: TGTGCCAGCAGTTTATCAGGGGGCAAGACTGAAGCTTTCTTT

clone size: many
J gene: TRBJ2-3
D gene: TRBD2
V gene: TRBV19
CDR3 protein: CASSPPGTSGKAGTDTQYF
CDR3 DNA: TGTGCCAGTAGTCCTCCGGGGACTAGCGGGAAGGCGGGCACAGATACGCAGTATTTT

clone size: few
J gene: TRBJ1-2
D gene: -
V gene: TRBV7-9
CDR3 protein: CASSPAVTYGYTF
CDR3 DNA: TGTGCCAGCAGCCCAGCGGTAACTTATGGCTACACCTTC

clone size: -
J gene: TRBJ2-1
D gene: -
V gene: TRBV11-2
CDR3 protein: CASSLEGFGEQFF
CDR3 DNA: TGTGCCAGCAGCTTAGAGGGGTTCGGTGAGCAGTTCTTC

clone size: many
J gene: TRBJ2-3
D gene: -
V gene: TRBV6-1
CDR3 protein: CASSSPGSTDTQYF
CDR3 DNA: TGTGCCAGCAGCAGTCCTGGGAGCACAGATACGCAGTATTTT

clone size: many
J gene: TRBJ1-4
D gene: -
V gene: TRBV2
CDR3 protein: CASRINEKLFF
CDR3 DNA: TGTGCCAGCAGGATTAATGAAAAACTGTTTTTT

clone size: few
J gene: TRBJ1-1
D gene: TRBD1
V gene: TRBV14
CDR3 protein: CASPGQGRASTEAFF
CDR3 DNA: TGTGCCAGCCCGGGACAGGGGAGAGCGAGCACTGAAGCTTTCTTT

clone size: -
J gene: TRBJ2-5
D gene: TRBD1
V gene: TRBV7-2
CDR3 protein: CASSLARTGRGVQTQYF
CDR3 DNA: TGTGCCAGCAGCTTAGCGAGGACAGGGAGAGGAGTTCAGACCCAGTACTTC